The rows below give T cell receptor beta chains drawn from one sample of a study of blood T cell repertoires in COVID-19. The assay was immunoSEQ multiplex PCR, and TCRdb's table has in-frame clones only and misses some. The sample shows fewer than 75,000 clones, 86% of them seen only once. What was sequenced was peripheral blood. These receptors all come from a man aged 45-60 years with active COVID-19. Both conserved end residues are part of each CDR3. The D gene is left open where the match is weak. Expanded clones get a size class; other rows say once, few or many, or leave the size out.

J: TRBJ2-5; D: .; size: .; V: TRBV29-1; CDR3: CSVQGRETQYF; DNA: TGCAGCGTGCAGGGAAGGGAGACCCAGTACTTC
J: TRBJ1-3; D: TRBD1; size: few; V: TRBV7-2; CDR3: CASSPGTAGNTIYF; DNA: TGTGCCAGCAGCCCCGGGACAGCTGGAAACACCATATATTTT
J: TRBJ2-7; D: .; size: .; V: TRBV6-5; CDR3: CASSSLYEQYF; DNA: TGTGCCAGCAGTTCCCTCTACGAGCAGTACTTC
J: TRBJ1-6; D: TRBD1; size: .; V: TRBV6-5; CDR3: CASSYWGQIYNSPLHF; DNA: TGTGCCAGCAGTTACTGGGGACAGATTTATAATTCACCCCTCCACTTT
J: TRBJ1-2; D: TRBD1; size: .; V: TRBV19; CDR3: CASSPQLTAGTGGAWGYTF; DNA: TGTGCCAGTAGTCCCCAACTCACCGCCGGGACAGGGGGCGCATGGGGCTACACCTTC
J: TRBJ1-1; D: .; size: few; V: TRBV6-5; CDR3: CASSRLPHTEAFF; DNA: TGTGCCAGCAGCAGACTCCCCCACACTGAAGCTTTCTTT
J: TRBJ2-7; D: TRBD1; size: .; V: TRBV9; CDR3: CASSVEGAASYEQYF; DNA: TGTGCCAGCAGCGTAGAGGGGGCCGCTTCCTACGAGCAGTACTTC
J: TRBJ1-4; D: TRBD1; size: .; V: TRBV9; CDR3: CASSLFGQGEAEKLFF; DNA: TGTGCCAGCAGCCTTTTCGGACAGGGGGAAGCCGAAAAACTGTTTTTT
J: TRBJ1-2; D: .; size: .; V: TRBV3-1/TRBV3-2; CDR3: CASSQVGRTYNYGYTF; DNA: TGTGCCAGCAGCCAAGTGGGCAGAACATATAACTATGGCTACACCTTC
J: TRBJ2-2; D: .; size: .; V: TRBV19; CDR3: CASRFERRYTGELFF; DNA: TGTGCCAGTAGGTTTGAGCGGAGATACACCGGGGAGCTGTTTTTT